This T cell receptor beta chain emerged from a study of shared clonotypes between healthy human individuals. Findings and caveats of the study: Enrolling few donors narrowed the genetic and exposure-history diversity that was represented. Expectations were that clonotype sharing among donors would be affected by sequencing depth.

On this clone: Its specificity is unknown.

The CDR3 loop spans 15 amino acids. Germline V CDR1 and CDR2: SGHRS, YFSETQ. V was pared by 0 bases and J by 3 bases, with 10 bases between. Here immunoSEQ multiplex PCR was the method, and the copy in TCRdb shows in-frame clones only, minus some. The sample contains about 2,500,000 clones, over 85% of which appear only once. The chain uses TRBV5-1 and TRBJ2-1; tentatively, D is TRBD2 (5 bases). The source material was naive CD4+ T cells sorted from blood. This sample's subset: CD45RA+ positively selected. This receptor was identified in a man aged 18 to 29 in good health. The CDR3 protein is CASSLASGHYNEQFF. The CDR3 coding sequence is TGCGCCAGCAGCTTGGCAAGCGGCCACTACAATGAGCAGTTCTTC.